Below, one T cell receptor (beta chain) is given with its context. Germline V gene lookup returns CDR1 SGHRS and CDR2 YFSETQ. The CDR3 has 16 residues. The J segment lost 2 bases and the V segment lost 3 bases, leaving 10 bases of the junction unmatched. TCRdb re-derived calls from the 5' RACE reads in MiXCR, one entry per CDR3 protein. The table shows tens of thousands of distinct CDR3 sequences, with roughly 25% occurring only once. The source of this sequence is a female donor with breast cancer. What was sequenced was memory CD4+ T cells sorted from blood. Subset given: memory CD4+ T cells, CD4+CD45RO+CD25-. The V gene is TRBV5-1, the J gene TRBJ2-5, with TRBD1 matching over 7 bases. Here the CDR3 reads CASSSLTGKFQETQYF. CDR3 coding DNA: TGCGCCAGCAGCTCCCTGACAGGGAAGTTTCAAGAGACCCAGTACTTC. Drawing the rest from reference TRBV5-1 and TRBJ2-5, the complete variable domain is KAGVTQTPRYLIKTRGQQVTLSCSPISGHRSVSWYQQTPGQGLQFLFEYFSETQRNKGNFPGRFSGRQFSNSRSEMNVSTLELGDSALYLCASSSLTGKFQETQYFGPGTRLLVL.